This T cell receptor (beta chain) was sequenced during a study of read filtering for tumor transcriptome and immune sequencing. The library was built from 400 ng RNA with molecular barcoded adaptors for alpha/delta and beta/gamma chains. From the reads, TCRdb called clonotypes with MiXCR, one entry per CDR3 protein. The sample contains roughly 56,000 distinct CDR3 sequences, roughly a fifth of which appear only once. Every patient had bone marrow sampled while the disease was active. This clonotype was counted many times. Its antigen is currently unknown. General study findings and limits: RNA-seq captured clonotypes less deeply and reliably than IR-seq.

The CDR3 is 13 amino acids. V was trimmed by 4 bases and J by 6 bases, leaving 11 bases between them. Germline CDR1 and CDR2: SGHKS and YYEKEE (reference sequence). The clonotype was recovered from a donor at least 40 years old with multiple myeloma. Material: a population of CD138-negative cells sorted from bone marrow. The V gene is TRBV5-5, the J gene TRBJ2-1, with D uncertain. CDR3 nucleotides: TGTGCCAGCAGCCAGAATCCCGGCAATGAGCAGTTCTTC. This gives the protein CASSQNPGNEQFF.